The T cell receptor beta chain described here comes from a study of cytomegalovirus exposure and HLA in healthy donors. Overall study context: Within the Caucasian-associated ancestry cluster were around four fifths of the approximately 400 genotyped donors.

General study findings and limits: Later on, an analysis found that several of the most significant clusters appeared to be linked to common viral pathogens, which included parvovirus B19. A link between a missense DCLRE1C variant and TCR beta V- and J-gene trimming emerged from a later analysis.

To note about this clone: Its antigen is undetermined.

The study ran its PCR with 60 Vbeta and 13 Jbeta primers. Sequencing used immunoSEQ multiplex PCR; TCRdb keeps in-frame clones, though not all of them. The table lists approximately 130,000 clones, approximately 60% of them singletons. Sequenced input: PBMCs. The clonotype was recovered from a woman in her forties in good health and CMV-seronegative.

The CDR3 nucleotides are TGTGCCAGCAGCACGACCGGGGGAAACACCATATATTTT. Its translation is CASSTTGGNTIYF. The chain links TRBV7-2 to TRBJ2-2; D ambiguous. Judging by the DNA end, TRBJ1-3 fits better; the J call may be wrong. Germline loops: CDR1 SGHTA, CDR2 FQGNSA. The CDR3 covers 13 residues.